This passage covers 21 T cell receptor beta chains from one sample sequenced in a study of OX40 agonist ivuxolimab in advanced cancers. The table came from immunoSEQ multiplex PCR; TCRdb's copy has only in-frame clones and leaves some out. The repertoire holds about 69,000 clones, with roughly 87% as singletons. The material sequenced was CD4+ or CD8+ T cells sorted from blood, taken in a trial of the OX40 agonist ivuxolimab. Receptors originate from an adult with an advanced solid tumor such as melanoma, head and neck, liver or kidney cancer.

The chain recombines TRBV7-2 with TRBJ1-2, with a weak D call TRBD1 (5 bases). Germline V gene lookup returns CDR1 SGHTA and CDR2 FQGNSA. The CDR3 is made up of 16 amino acids. Trimming shortened V by 0 bases and J by 0 bases, and 11 bases separated the two germline ends. The chain's CDR3 is CASSLAGTDANYGYTF. In DNA, the CDR3 is TGTGCCAGCAGCTTAGCCGGGACGGATGCTAACTATGGCTACACCTTC.

This rearrangement joins TRBV2 to TRBJ2-5; TRBD2 agrees at 8 bases. This CDR3 contains 13 residues. CDR1 is SNHLY and CDR2 is FYNNEI in the germline V gene. V was pared by 4 bases and J by 8 bases, with 6 bases of the junction left unmatched. CDR3 loop: CASSASGGLTQYF. CDR3 DNA: TGTGCCAGCAGTGCGAGCGGGGGCCTCACCCAGTACTTC.

The chain is built from TRBV7-2 and TRBJ2-7; 8 bases are shared with TRBD2. Germline CDR1 SGHTA, CDR2 FQGNSA. The CDR3 extends over 16 amino acids. V was pared by 0 bases and J by 1 base, with 5 bases of the junction left unmatched. The CDR3, as DNA: TGTGCCAGCAGCTTAGCGATCGGACTAGCATCCTACGAGCAGTACTTC. Amino acids: CASSLAIGLASYEQYF.

The chain uses TRBV30 and TRBJ2-7, with 7 bases aligning to TRBD2. V was clipped by 1 base and J by 1 base; unmatched bases: 4. The CDR3 loop spans 14 amino acids. Germline values: CDR1 GTSNPN, CDR2 SVGIG (reference sequence). The CDR3 protein is CAWSGGGLSYEQYF. CDR3 bases: TGTGCCTGGAGTGGGGGAGGGTTATCCTACGAGCAGTACTTC.

V gene TRBV5-1 combines with J gene TRBJ2-7; no definite D call. The germline V and J ends were trimmed by 7 bases and 1 base, with 9 bases remaining between them. This CDR3 is 12 amino acids long. Per the germline V gene, CDR1 is SGHRS and CDR2 is YFSETQ. The CDR3 loop reads CASSAQSYEQYF. Here the CDR3 DNA reads TGCGCCAGCTCGGCACAATCCTACGAGCAGTACTTC.

The V and J genes are TRBV11-2 and TRBJ2-3; a possible D gene is TRBD2 (6 bases). The CDR3 spans 16 residues. The germline V and J ends were trimmed by 1 base and 1 base, with 12 bases remaining between them. Germline CDR1 is SGHAT and CDR2 is FQNNGV. This chain's CDR3 is CASSLAASVGTDTQYF. The DNA of the CDR3 is TGTGCCAGCAGCTTAGCCGCTAGCGTGGGCACAGATACGCAGTATTTT.

The V and J genes are TRBV29-1 and TRBJ2-7; 10 nucleotides align to TRBD1. The ends lost 6 bases at V and 5 bases at J; junction bases unmatched: 10. This CDR3 contains 14 residues. Per the germline V gene, CDR1 is SQVTM and CDR2 is ANQGSEA. CDR3 sequence (DNA): TGCAGCGTCGACTTCCGGGACAGGGGCCACGAGCAGTACTTC. Its translation is CSVDFRDRGHEQYF.

The table lists this clone with a count of one. This chain links TRBV2 with TRBJ1-2; D gene uncertain. The ends were cut back, 0 bases at V and 1 base at J, with 12 bases in the middle. This CDR3 is built from 16 residues. Looked up from germline, CDR1 is SNHLY and CDR2 is FYNNEI. The CDR3 loop is CASSEADLAFNYGYTF. CDR3 DNA: TGTGCCAGCAGTGAAGCGGATCTGGCATTTAACTATGGCTACACCTTC.

CDR3 coding DNA: TGCGCCTGTCGGTTGGGGGCGGGGAACACTGAAGCTTTCTTT. Protein sequence: CACRLGAGNTEAFF. V gene TRBV5-1 combines with J gene TRBJ1-1; perhaps TRBD1 as D (6 bases). Trimming took off 10 bases at V and 1 base at J, with 17 bases between the two ends. Germline CDR1 is SGHRS and CDR2 is YFSETQ. This CDR3 spans 14 amino acids. The complete variable domain, with remaining parts taken from reference TRBV5-1 and TRBJ1-1, reads KAGVTQTPRYLIKTRGQQVTLSCSPISGHRSVSWYQQTPGQGLQFLFEYFSETQRNKGNFPGRFSGRQFSNSRSEMNVSTLELGDSALYLCACRLGAGNTEAFFGQGTRLTVV.

The rearrangement uses TRBV7-2 and TRBJ2-6; D may be TRBD1 (5 bases). The CDR3 contains 18 residues. The V gene's germline CDR1 is SGHTA and CDR2 FQGNSA. V was cut by 2 bases and J by 1 base, with 15 bases left in between. In nucleotides, the CDR3 is TGTGCCAGCAGCTTAACGTCAGGGCCCGTTTCTGGGGCCAACGTCCTGACTTTC. This gives the protein CASSLTSGPVSGANVLTF.

V and J are TRBV28 and TRBJ1-5; 9 bases map to TRBD1. Germline-derived CDR1 and CDR2 are MDHEN and SYDVKM. Losses at the gene ends were 6 bases for V and 6 bases for J; bases not matched to a gene: 9. The CDR3 loop spans 15 amino acids. The CDR3 region has the DNA TGTGCCAGCAGCCCGAAGACAGGGGGAATTCAGCCCCAGCATTTT. Residues: CASSPKTGGIQPQHF.

The chain joins TRBV30 to TRBJ2-5; D gene uncertain. The germline CDR1 and CDR2 sequences are GTSNPN and SVGIG (reference sequence). V dropped 2 bases and J dropped 3 bases, with 16 bases sitting between them. The CDR3 is 15 amino acids. The CDR3 DNA is TGTGCCTGGAGTCCGATCCCCTGGGGTAAAGAGACCCAGTACTTC. It is translated as CAWSPIPWGKETQYF. The full variable domain, its missing parts supplied by reference TRBV30 and TRBJ2-5, is SQTIHQWPATLVQPVGSPLSLECTVEGTSNPNLYWYRQAAGRGLQLLFYSVGIGQISSEVPQNLSASRPQDRQFILSSKKLLLSDSGFYLCAWSPIPWGKETQYFGPGTRLLVL.

The chain combines TRBV7-2 with TRBJ2-2, with TRBD2 identical over 8 bases. This CDR3 comprises 15 residues. Germline V lookup: CDR1 SGHTA, CDR2 FQGNSA. J gave up 3 bases and V 5 bases, and 5 bases lay outside the gene matches. CDR3 coding DNA: TGTGCCAGCAGCGGAACTAGCGGATACACCGGGGAGCTGTTTTTT. It codes for CASSGTSGYTGELFF.

The chain recombines TRBV5-1 with TRBJ1-1; D is uncertain. The ends were cut back, 0 bases at V and 5 bases at J, with 14 bases in the middle. Germline CDR1 is SGHRS and CDR2 is YFSETQ. The CDR3 sequence is 15 residues long. As DNA, the CDR3 is TGCGCCAGCAGCTTGGACTCCGGGCCTCTAACTGAAGCTTTCTTT. Translation gives CASSLDSGPLTEAFF.

The rearrangement links TRBV29-1 to TRBJ1-2; 9 nucleotides match TRBD1. Germline V gives CDR1 SQVTM, CDR2 ANQGSEA. There are 13 residues in the CDR3. Trimming at V came to 2 bases and at J to 2 bases, leaving 0 bases not matched to a gene. The CDR3 bases are TGCAGCGTTGAAACAGGGGGCAACTATGGCTACACCTTC. Amino acids: CSVETGGNYGYTF.

The chain carries TRBV5-6 and TRBJ2-7; TRBD1 agrees at 7 bases. Losses at the gene ends were 0 bases for V and 9 bases for J; bases not matched to a gene: 6. Germline V gene lookup returns CDR1 SGHDT and CDR2 YYEEEE. The CDR3 has 13 residues. CDR3 protein: CASSLGTGPLQYF. Here the CDR3 DNA reads TGTGCCAGCAGCTTGGGGACAGGCCCCTTGCAGTACTTC.

The chain joins TRBV11-3 to TRBJ2-1, with a tentative D call TRBD1 (6 bases). Trimming left V 5 bases short and J 6 bases short, with 14 bases between. Germline CDR1 reads SGHNT; CDR2 reads YENEEA. The CDR3 is 14 amino acids. The CDR3 DNA follows: TGTGCCAGCAGCCAGGGGCGGGTCTCCAATGAGCAGTTCTTC. Its translation: CASSQGRVSNEQFF.

The rearrangement uses TRBV6-1 and TRBJ2-7, with 7 bases matching TRBD2. V lost 5 bases and J lost 6; bases outside the gene matches: 13. CDR1 is MNHNS and CDR2 is SASEGT in the germline V gene. The CDR3 covers 15 residues. CDR3 loop: CASSPKVAGPSEQYF. The CDR3 DNA reads TGTGCCAGCAGTCCAAAGGTAGCGGGTCCCAGCGAGCAGTACTTC.

The rearrangement links TRBV7-9 to TRBJ1-3; D is uncertain. The V gene lost 4 bases and the J gene lost 0 bases, with 13 bases spanning the gap. The CDR3 has 16 amino acids. Germline CDR1 and CDR2: SEHNR and FQNEAQ (reference sequence). DNA of the CDR3: TGTGCCAGCAGCTCTCGACAACGCAACTCTGGAAACACCATATATTTT. Its translation is CASSSRQRNSGNTIYF.

V usage is TRBV2 and J usage is TRBJ2-1; 7 bases line up with TRBD2. Germline V lookup: CDR1 SNHLY, CDR2 FYNNEI. Trimming took 2 bases from V and 9 from J; bases not matched to a gene: 10. The CDR3 loop spans 15 amino acids. The CDR3 nucleotides read TGTGCCAGCAGTGAATCTATAGCTAGCGGTGTTGAGCAGTTCTTC. Translation: CASSESIASGVEQFF. The full variable domain, with the rest looked up from reference TRBV2 and TRBJ2-1, is EPEVTQTPSHQVTQMGQEVILRCVPISNHLYFYWYRQILGQKVEFLVSFYNNEISEKSEIFDDQFSVERPDGSNFTLKIRSTKLEDSAMYFCASSESIASGVEQFFGPGTRLTVL.

This clone was seen a few times. The V and J genes are TRBV30 and TRBJ2-7; 8 positions agree with TRBD1. Looked up from germline, CDR1 is GTSNPN and CDR2 is SVGIG (reference sequence). CDR3 length: 15 amino acids. The ends lost 0 bases at V and 3 bases at J; junction bases unmatched: 7. This CDR3 reads CAWSVLGQAVYEQYF. The CDR3 DNA reads TGTGCCTGGAGTGTACTGGGACAGGCGGTCTACGAGCAGTACTTC.